This entry features one TCR beta chain sequence. What it binds is not known. This sample stems from a study of T cells after yellow fever vaccination. Study as a whole: Fractions low in cell number were prepared with SMART-Seq v4 Ultra Low Input. Notes on the study in general: Peak timing came faster in the weaker secondary response, day 5 versus 15. Abundant clonotypes from the bulk population could contaminate FACS-sorted repertoires.

CDR1 SGHTA and CDR2 FQGNSA come from the germline V gene. The length of the CDR3 is 14 residues. Trimming cost V 11 bases and J 0 bases, with 11 bases left between them. A 5'RACE template-switching step, the method used to make TCR cDNA, added a universal primer site and UMIs. TCRdb re-called the 5' RACE reads through MiXCR, storing one row per CDR3 protein. The repertoire consists of more than 95,000 distinct CDR3 sequences, with 5.5% to 8% occurring once and the leading ten covering 2.7%. The specimen was CD4+ T cells sorted from PBMCs, collected more than 40 days after the first yellow fever vaccination. This clonotype was sampled from a man aged 18 to 30 who received the YFV17D yellow fever vaccine. V and J are TRBV7-2 and TRBJ1-6, with TRBD1 as a possible D gene (6 bases). This CDR3 is CAVRGSSYNSPLHF. In DNA form, the CDR3 reads TGTGCCGTAAGGGGGAGCTCCTATAATTCACCCCTCCACTTT.